The 18 T cell receptor beta chains below were found in one sample sequenced in a study of OX40 agonist ivuxolimab in advanced cancers. Clones were read by immunoSEQ multiplex PCR, and TCRdb kept only the in-frame ones, dropping some. Counted here are approximately 68,000 clones, roughly 84% occurring once; the ten biggest clones make up 2.1%. The sample in question was CD4+ or CD8+ T cells sorted from blood, obtained in a trial of the OX40 agonist ivuxolimab. The receptors were gathered from an adult with an advanced solid tumor such as melanoma, head and neck, liver or kidney cancer.

This clone occurred once. V and J are TRBV5-1 and TRBJ1-3; D call uncertain. The CDR3 totals 16 residues. Trimming shortened V by 0 bases and J by 3 bases, and 13 bases separated the two germline ends. Germline V gene sequence: CDR1 SGHRS, CDR2 YFSETQ. The CDR3 bases are TGCGCCAGCAGCTTGGGCTCAGCCGACCATGGAAACACCATATATTTT. Translating it yields CASSLGSADHGNTIYF.

This chain uses TRBV6-5 with TRBJ2-7; no firm D call. The CDR3 covers 13 residues. CDR1 and CDR2 (germline): MNHEY, SVGAGI. Trimming removed 0 bases at V and 4 bases at J, with 7 bases between. The DNA for the CDR3 is TGTGCCAGCAGTTACTCCCCCTTATACGAGCAGTACTTC. This translates into CASSYSPLYEQYF.

The CDR3 sequence is CASSVQGTSGSTDTQYF. The CDR3, as DNA: TGTGCCAGCAGCGTACAAGGGACTAGCGGGAGCACAGATACGCAGTATTTT. The chain combines TRBV9 with TRBJ2-3; 12 bases align to TRBD2. Germline loops: CDR1 SGDLS, CDR2 YYNGEE. The CDR3 covers 17 residues. Trimming cost V 1 base and J 0 bases; bases outside gene matches: 3.

CDR3 region: CASSLGGIAKNIQYF. The CDR3 coding sequence is TGTGCCAGCAGCTTGGGGGGTATAGCCAAAAACATTCAGTACTTC. The V and J genes are TRBV5-4 and TRBJ2-4; D remains ambiguous. Germline CDR1 is SGHNT and CDR2 is YYREEE (reference sequence). V was clipped by 0 bases and J by 0 bases, with 7 bases between them. The CDR3 is 15 amino acids.

The chain carries TRBV19 and TRBJ2-7; a weak D match, TRBD1 (6 bases). Between the trimmed V and J ends, which lost 5 bases and 2 bases, there was a span of 10 bases. Germline CDR1 is LNHDA and CDR2 is SQIVND (reference sequence). CDR3 length: 13 residues. CDR3 sequence (DNA): TGTGCCAGTAGTGACAGGCGTGCCTACGAGCAGTACTTC. Residues: CASSDRRAYEQYF. The variable domain in full, completed from reference TRBV19 and TRBJ2-7, reads DGGITQSPKYLFRKEGQNVTLSCEQNLNHDAMYWYRQDPGQGLRLIYYSQIVNDFQKGDIAEGYSVSREKKESFPLTVTSAQKNPTAFYLCASSDRRAYEQYFGPGTRLTVT.

This chain links TRBV30 with TRBJ1-5; D gene uncertain. V was trimmed by 3 bases and J by 1 base, leaving 7 bases between them. CDR1 and CDR2 (germline): GTSNPN, SVGIG (reference sequence). The CDR3 consists of 13 residues. The CDR3 DNA is TGTGCCTGGAGCCCTAGAAGCAATCAGCCCCAGCATTTT. Protein sequence: CAWSPRSNQPQHF.

The table lists this clone with a few counts. This chain uses TRBV6-6 with TRBJ2-1, with D possibly TRBD1 on 5 matching bases. This CDR3 spans 13 amino acids. Germline V gene sequence: CDR1 MNHNY, CDR2 SVGAGI (reference sequence). V shed 7 bases and J shed 1 base, with 8 bases lying between them. The CDR3 nucleotides are TGTGCCAGCAACAGGCAGTCCTACAATGAGCAGTTCTTC. This gives the protein CASNRQSYNEQFF.

This chain uses TRBV7-2 with TRBJ2-3; 15 bases are shared with TRBD2. Germline values: CDR1 SGHTA, CDR2 FQGNSA. V gave up 5 bases and J gave up 4 bases; unmatched junction bases: 7. The CDR3 covers 17 residues. This CDR3 reads CASSPHGLAGGADTQYF. CDR3 sequence (DNA): TGTGCCAGCAGCCCCCACGGACTAGCGGGAGGGGCAGATACGCAGTATTTT. The full variable domain, in which reference TRBV7-2 and TRBJ2-3 provide the parts outside the CDR3, is GAGVSQSPSNKVTEKGKDVELRCDPISGHTALYWYRQSLGQGLEFLIYFQGNSAPDKSGLPSDRFSAERTGGSVSTLTIQRTQQEDSAVYLCASSPHGLAGGADTQYFGPGTRLTVL.

This chain joins TRBV7-2 and TRBJ2-2, with D unclear. In germline, CDR1 is SGHTA, CDR2 FQGNSA. Trimming left V 3 bases short and J 5 bases short, with 13 bases between. This CDR3 region has 15 residues. The CDR3: CASSFYNSATGELFF. CDR3 nucleotide sequence: TGTGCCAGCAGCTTCTATAACAGCGCAACCGGGGAGCTGTTTTTT. Full variable domain (missing parts from reference TRBV7-2 and TRBJ2-2): GAGVSQSPSNKVTEKGKDVELRCDPISGHTALYWYRQSLGQGLEFLIYFQGNSAPDKSGLPSDRFSAERTGGSVSTLTIQRTQQEDSAVYLCASSFYNSATGELFFGEGSRLTVL.

The V gene is TRBV5-6, the J gene TRBJ1-2; 9 nucleotides agree with TRBD1. Trimming removed 0 bases from V and 10 bases from J; junction bases left unmatched: 4. Looked up from germline, CDR1 is SGHDT and CDR2 is YYEEEE. The CDR3 contains 13 residues. The CDR3 DNA is TGTGCCAGCAGCTTGGGTCGGGACAGGGCCTACACCTTC. It is translated as CASSLGRDRAYTF.

This sequence joins TRBV5-6 and TRBJ1-4, with D uncertain. V was trimmed by 3 bases and J by 7 bases, leaving 16 bases between them. CDR1 is SGHDT, CDR2 YYEEEE, per germline. The CDR3 has 15 amino acids. The CDR3 reads CASSYKTGISEKLFF. CDR3 coding DNA: TGTGCCAGCAGCTACAAGACGGGGATTAGTGAAAAACTGTTTTTT.

The V and J genes are TRBV18 and TRBJ2-5, with TRBD2 as a possible D gene (6 bases). This CDR3 has 15 amino acids. Germline values: CDR1 KGHSH, CDR2 LQKENI. V was cut by 1 base and J by 5 bases, with 14 bases left in between. The CDR3 sequence: CASSPRAGSGETQYF. Here the CDR3 DNA reads TGTGCCAGCTCACCACGGGCGGGGTCCGGTGAGACCCAGTACTTC.

In this sample, this clone turned up once. This chain links TRBV4-3 with TRBJ2-3, with 11 bases identical to TRBD2. This CDR3 is built from 18 residues. Looked up from germline, CDR1 is LGHNA and CDR2 is YSLEER. V lost 1 base, J lost 6 bases, and 12 bases stayed unmatched. In DNA form, the CDR3 reads TGCGCCAGCAGCCAAGGGCCCTGGGTAGCGGGGGGGCATGATACGCAGTATTTT. Amino acid sequence: CASSQGPWVAGGHDTQYF.

CDR3 loop: CASSLRESNQPQHF. In nucleotides, the CDR3 is TGTGCCAGCAGTCTCAGGGAAAGCAATCAGCCCCAGCATTTT. J is TRBJ1-5 and V is TRBV27, with D possibly matching TRBD1 (5 bases). V lost 5 bases, J lost 1 base, and 9 bases lay in between. The V gene's germline CDR1 is MNHEY and CDR2 SMNVEV (reference sequence). The CDR3 extends over 14 amino acids.

This sequence joins TRBV5-1 and TRBJ1-6; D might be TRBD1 (6 bases). The CDR3 consists of 19 residues. Trimming removed 5 bases from V and 6 bases from J, with 27 bases in between. Germline V lookup: CDR1 SGHRS, CDR2 YFSETQ. CDR3 residues: CASRLGSSTGTGGNSPLHF. The CDR3 DNA follows: TGCGCCAGCAGACTTGGTTCCTCAACAGGGACGGGGGGTAATTCACCCCTCCACTTT.

This clone appeared a single time. The chain has TRBV29-1 and TRBJ2-3, with TRBD1 as a possible D gene (6 bases). The V gene's germline CDR1 is SQVTM and CDR2 ANQGSEA. The CDR3 is 12 residues long. Trimming shortened V by 7 bases and J by 8 bases, and 16 bases separated the two germline ends. CDR3 nucleotide sequence: TGCAGCGCTGCCCTTTTGGGGGCTACGCAGTATTTT. Protein product: CSAALLGATQYF.

This sequence joins TRBV19 and TRBJ1-1; TRBD1 is a possible D gene (6 bases). The CDR3 runs to 15 residues. The ends were cut back, 2 bases at V and 4 bases at J, with 14 bases in the middle. Germline loops: CDR1 LNHDA, CDR2 SQIVND (reference sequence). For the CDR3, the DNA is TGTGCCAGTAGTATATCGGGGCAGGGGAGCACTGAAGCTTTCTTT. This translates into CASSISGQGSTEAFF. Together with reference TRBV19 and TRBJ1-1, the CDR3 gives the full variable domain: DGGITQSPKYLFRKEGQNVTLSCEQNLNHDAMYWYRQDPGQGLRLIYYSQIVNDFQKGDIAEGYSVSREKKESFPLTVTSAQKNPTAFYLCASSISGQGSTEAFFGQGTRLTVV.

This chain links TRBV10-3 with TRBJ2-7; D may match TRBD1 or TRBD2 (5 bases each). The CDR3 is 13 residues long. V was cut by 8 bases and J by 3 bases, with 14 bases left in between. Germline V gives CDR1 ENHRY, CDR2 SYGVKD. The CDR3 nucleotides read TGTGCCATCGAGCGCCCAGGGAGCTACGAGCAGTACTTC. Amino acid sequence: CAIERPGSYEQYF.